This is a list of T cell receptor beta chains from one sample in a study of regulatory T cells in long-lasting Graves disease. Each CDR3 protein gets one entry after TCRdb re-called the multiplex PCR reads with MiXCR. The sample contains about 470,000 distinct CDR3 sequences, less than 25% of which appear only once. Material: peripheral blood mononuclear cells (PBMCs), obtained when the disease was refractory, from a patient treated with antithyroid drugs. Source of these receptors: a female donor with Graves disease. CDR3s include the opening cysteine and the closing phenylalanine or tryptophan. The order of the fields is clone size, D gene, J gene, V gene, CDR3 DNA, CDR3 protein. The D gene is left open where the match is weak. Size values are once, few and many counts, or a class for expanded clones, and some rows have none.

>-|-|TRBJ2-5|TRBV5-4
TGTGCCAGCAGCCCGACAGTTTTCCAAGAGACCCAGTACTTC
CASSPTVFQETQYF
>many|TRBD1|TRBJ1-1|TRBV7-9
TGTGCCAGCAGCCCGTGGACAGGGCTGGACACTGAAGCTTTCTTT
CASSPWTGLDTEAFF
>-|-|TRBJ2-7|TRBV5-6
TGTGCCAGCAGCTTAATAGGACAGAGCTCCTACGAGCAGTACTTC
CASSLIGQSSYEQYF
>-|TRBD1|TRBJ1-1|TRBV11-2
TGTGCCAGCAGCCTTACTTGGCAGGGGGCCTTGAACACTGAAGCTTTCTTT
CASSLTWQGALNTEAFF
>few|-|TRBJ2-7|TRBV4-1
TGCGCCAGCAGCCAAGCCCCTCAGACTAGCTACGAGCAGTACTTC
CASSQAPQTSYEQYF
>-|-|TRBJ2-1|TRBV5-1
TGCGCCAGCAGCTTGTGGTCAGTTTTAGGGAATGAGCAGTTCTTC
CASSLWSVLGNEQFF
>many|-|TRBJ1-5|TRBV28
TGTGCCAGCAGTTTGAGGTTCGGGCGCCAGCCCCAGCATTTT
CASSLRFGRQPQHF
>many|-|TRBJ2-7|TRBV2
TGTGCCAGCAGTGAACTTGGCAGCTCCTACGAGCAGTACTTC
CASSELGSSYEQYF
>-|TRBD1|TRBJ2-5|TRBV5-1
TGCGCCAGCAGCTTCCCGGACAGGGGTGAGACCCAGTACTTC
CASSFPDRGETQYF
>-|-|TRBJ2-3|TRBV29-1
TGCAGCGGGAGAGGATCGGGCACAGATACGCAGTATTTT
CSGRGSGTDTQYF
>many|-|TRBJ1-2|TRBV6-1
TGTGCCAGCAGTGCAACAGGGCACTATGGCTACACCTTC
CASSATGHYGYTF
>-|-|TRBJ2-2|TRBV11-1
TGTGCCAGCAGCTCGACTAGATCAGACACCGGGGAGCCGTTTTTT
CASSSTRSDTGEPFF
>-|-|TRBJ1-1|TRBV28
TGTGCCATCGATGCAGGGGCAAACACTGAAGCTTTCTTT
CAIDAGANTEAFF
>few|-|TRBJ1-3|TRBV28
TGTGCCAGCAGTCTCGACCCGAGCTCTGGAAACACCATATATTTT
CASSLDPSSGNTIYF
>-|-|TRBJ2-3|TRBV2
TGTGCCACCCGGACAGCCTCTTTCACAGATACGCAGTATTTT
CATRTASFTDTQYF
>few|-|TRBJ2-4|TRBV7-9
TGTGCCAGCAGCCCCCGCTTTCTGGTATCGTTCGCCAAAAACATTCAGTACTTC
CASSPRFLVSFAKNIQYF
>many|-|TRBJ2-6|TRBV28
TGTGCCAGCACCTCCTTCTCTGGGGCCAACGTCCTGACTTTC
CASTSFSGANVLTF
>many|-|TRBJ2-5|TRBV9
TGTGCCAGCAGCGTAGAGATACAGGAAAGGGAGACCCAGTACTTC
CASSVEIQERETQYF
>-|TRBD1|TRBJ2-4|TRBV5-1
TGCGCCAGCAGCTTGAGGCGGACAGGTGAAAACATTCAGTACTTC
CASSLRRTGENIQYF
>many|-|TRBJ2-4|TRBV7-2
TGTGCCAGCAGCCCCCCAGGGTCGGCCAAAAACATTCAGTACTTC
CASSPPGSAKNIQYF
>once|-|TRBJ2-1|TRBV12-5
TGTGCTAGTGGTTCCTCGGAGGCTCAACGTTACAATGAGCAGTTCTTC
CASGSSEAQRYNEQFF
>many|-|TRBJ2-7|TRBV6-2/TRBV6-3
TGTGCCAGCAGTTACTTTTTGGGAGACACCTACGAGCAGTACTTC
CASSYFLGDTYEQYF
>few|TRBD1|TRBJ1-1|TRBV7-9
TGTGCCAGCAGCTTAGAACAGGGGCCACCAATGAACACTGAAGCTTTCTTT
CASSLEQGPPMNTEAFF
>many|TRBD1|TRBJ1-5|TRBV28
TGTGCCAGCAGTTTTTCAGGGGGCGCGGGTCAGCCCCAGCATTTT
CASSFSGGAGQPQHF
>many|TRBD1|TRBJ1-4|TRBV3-1
TGTGCCAGCAGCCCCGGACAGGGGTTCGGCACTAATGAAAAACTGTTTTTT
CASSPGQGFGTNEKLFF